These T cell receptor beta chains were read from a single sample in a study of blood T cell repertoires in COVID-19. Produced via immunoSEQ multiplex PCR; TCRdb's table is partial and in-frame only. The table includes 80,000 or so clones, over 75% detected once. The sample consisted of peripheral blood. Receptors were obtained from a man aged 80 or over with acute or convalescent COVID-19. The CDR3 runs from the conserved cysteine through the conserved F or W. D genes are given only for firm matches. Some rows mark clone size as missing; the rest say once, few, many or name a class of expanded clone.

cdr3_nt,cdr3_aa,j_call,clone_size,v_call,d_call,cdr3_length
TGCGCCAGCAGTTTGACAGGGCAGAATTCACCCCTCCACTTT,CASSLTGQNSPLHF,TRBJ1-6,.,TRBV5-1,TRBD1,14
TGCGCCAGCAGCTTGTGGGGCGGCCAGCCTGAAGCTTTCTTT,CASSLWGGQPEAFF,TRBJ1-1,.,TRBV5-1,.,14
TGTGCCAGCAGCCAGACGACAGGGACAAACACCGGGGAGCTGTTTTTT,CASSQTTGTNTGELFF,TRBJ2-2,.,TRBV3-1/TRBV3-2,TRBD1,16
TGTGCCAGCAGCGTAGATGGGGAGGGTAACTATGGCTACACCTTC,CASSVDGEGNYGYTF,TRBJ1-2,.,TRBV9,.,15
TGTGCCAGCAGTGAAGTTGGGGCAGGATCCAATGAGCAGTTCTTC,CASSEVGAGSNEQFF,TRBJ2-1,.,TRBV6-1,.,15
TGTGCCTGGAGTCCTACAGGGGCCGAGCAGTACTTC,CAWSPTGAEQYF,TRBJ2-7,.,TRBV30,TRBD1,12
TGTGCCAGCAGCTTAGTGGCGGGGGACCTCACCGGGGAGCTGTTTTTT,CASSLVAGDLTGELFF,TRBJ2-2,.,TRBV11-2,TRBD2,16
TGTGCCAGTAGTATAGGACAGGGGTGGTCCCACAATGAGCAGTTCTTC,CASSIGQGWSHNEQFF,TRBJ2-1,.,TRBV19,TRBD1,16
TGTGCCAGCAGCGTCGGCAGGGCGAACTATGGCTACACCTTC,CASSVGRANYGYTF,TRBJ1-2,once,TRBV9,.,14
TGTGCCAGCAGCACCAGGACTAGCGGGACGTCAGATACGCAGTATTTT,CASSTRTSGTSDTQYF,TRBJ2-3,.,TRBV7-3,TRBD2,16
TGCGCCAGCAGCCAGAACCCGGGACAGAATGAAAAACTGTTTTTT,CASSQNPGQNEKLFF,TRBJ1-4,.,TRBV5-1,TRBD1,15
TGTGCCAGCAGCTTAGCGGCGGGACAGGGTGGGGAGACCCAGTACTTC,CASSLAAGQGGETQYF,TRBJ2-5,.,TRBV7-9,TRBD1,16
TGTGCCAGCAGCAAAGAGGGACAGGTTCGGGGCAAAAACATTCAGTACTTC,CASSKEGQVRGKNIQYF,TRBJ2-4,.,TRBV21-1,.,17
TGTGCCAGCAACGCACAGGGGGCAAAAGCTTTCTTT,CASNAQGAKAFF,TRBJ1-1,.,TRBV12-3/TRBV12-4,TRBD1,12
TGCGCCAGCAGCCGGACAGCCGACACTGAAGCTTTCTTT,CASSRTADTEAFF,TRBJ1-1,.,TRBV5-1,.,13
TGTGCCAGCAGCTTAGAAAAGACAGGGATGTCCTATAATTCACCCCTCCACTTT,CASSLEKTGMSYNSPLHF,TRBJ1-6,.,TRBV7-8,TRBD1,18
TGTGCCATCAGTGATGAGACTAGCGGGCGTAACACCGGGGAGCTGTTTTTT,CAISDETSGRNTGELFF,TRBJ2-2,.,TRBV10-3,TRBD2,17
TGTGCCAGCAGCGCCCAGACAGGGATTGGCGGAAACACCATATATTTT,CASSAQTGIGGNTIYF,TRBJ1-3,.,TRBV11-2,TRBD1,16
TGTGCCAGCAGTGACCCCCGAAAGAGGGAGCAGTTCTTC,CASSDPRKREQFF,TRBJ2-1,.,TRBV25-1,.,13
TGTGCCAGCTCTCCAGGGGGCAGGGAGCCCCAGCATTTT,CASSPGGREPQHF,TRBJ1-5,.,TRBV18,TRBD1,13
TGTGCCAGCAGCTTAGTGAATAGCAAGGCAGATACGCAGTATTTT,CASSLVNSKADTQYF,TRBJ2-3,.,TRBV11-2,.,15
TGCGCCAGCAGCCCCTCTTTCCCGGGACAGGGTATAGGTGGCTACACCTTC,CASSPSFPGQGIGGYTF,TRBJ1-2,.,TRBV4-1,TRBD1,17